A single sample gave rise to the 25 T cell receptor beta chains below, sequenced in a study of regulatory T cells in long-lasting Graves disease. Libraries of TCR beta came from iRepertoire HTBI primers plus Arm-PCR of CDR3 regions. In TCRdb, the multiplex PCR reads were re-called with MiXCR into one record per CDR3 protein. Among 300,000 to 350,000 distinct CDR3 sequences listed, less than 20% were seen once. Time point reported: persistent/refractory GD, antithyroid drugs over 5 years with positive TRAb. PBMCs were the source of the RNA used for TCR sequencing. The material sequenced was peripheral blood mononuclear cells (PBMCs), taken when the disease was refractory, from a patient treated with antithyroid drugs. Receptors were obtained from a female donor with Graves disease.

This chain joins TRBV3-1 and TRBJ1-1; D not resolved. CDR3 length: 14 residues. With 2 bases removed from V and 1 base from J, the gap between germline ends came to 8 bases. Germline values: CDR1 LGHDT, CDR2 YNNKEL (reference sequence). The CDR3 protein is CASSQRTANTEAFF. CDR3 sequence (DNA): TGTGCCAGCAGCCAACGGACGGCGAACACTGAAGCTTTCTTT.

This clonotype has only a few counts. The V gene is TRBV5-1, the J gene TRBJ2-3; TRBD1 aligns across 7 bases. The CDR3 length is 13 residues. V lost 7 bases to trimming and J lost 1 base; unmatched junction nucleotides: 3. The germline V gene has CDR1 SGHRS and CDR2 YFSETQ. The CDR3 loop reads CASRTGGTDTQYF. DNA for the CDR3: TGCGCCAGCCGGACAGGCGGCACAGATACGCAGTATTTT.

This clonotype has a count of ten or more. The V call is TRBV7-2, the J call TRBJ2-7; D gene ambiguous. Germline assignment: CDR1 SGHTA and CDR2 FQGNSA. The V end was cut by 4 bases, the J end by 1 base, with 8 bases between. The CDR3 runs 13 residues. In DNA form, the CDR3 reads TGTGCCAGCAGCTACGACACTTCCTACGAGCAGTACTTC. It yields the protein CASSYDTSYEQYF. The whole variable domain, filled in from reference TRBV7-2 and TRBJ2-7, reads GAGVSQSPSNKVTEKGKDVELRCDPISGHTALYWYRQSLGQGLEFLIYFQGNSAPDKSGLPSDRFSAERTGGSVSTLTIQRTQQEDSAVYLCASSYDTSYEQYFGPGTRLTVT.

At least ten counts were recorded for this clonotype. The chain links TRBV7-2 to TRBJ1-2; 8 positions agree with TRBD1. V was clipped by 4 bases and J by 5 bases; unmatched bases: 9. The CDR3 sequence is 15 residues long. From germline, CDR1 is SGHTA and CDR2 FQGNSA. The CDR3 region has the DNA TGTGCCAGCAGCTCCCAGACCAGGGGGCGATATGGCTACACCTTC. Its protein product is CASSSQTRGRYGYTF.

V usage is TRBV2 and J usage is TRBJ2-5, with 11 bases matching TRBD2. Trimming at V came to 11 bases and at J to 5 bases, leaving 25 bases not matched to a gene. Germline assignment: CDR1 SNHLY and CDR2 FYNNEI. The CDR3 is 19 residues long. The CDR3 loop is CACNSLFEGLAGGVETQYF. The DNA of the CDR3 is TGTGCCTGCAACAGCCTATTCGAGGGGCTAGCGGGAGGAGTGGAGACCCAGTACTTC.

The chain joins TRBV5-1 to TRBJ2-4; TRBD2 aligns across 10 bases. The J call may not be correct, given that the DNA end is closer to TRBJ2-5. The germline V gene encodes CDR1 SGHRS and CDR2 YFSETQ. This CDR3 region has 14 residues. In DNA, the CDR3 is TGCGCCACCCGTCAGCGGGAGGGCCGGGAGACCCAGTACTTC. Protein sequence: CATRQREGRETQYF.

With regard to this clonotype: The junction departs from the called germline gene at one end, perhaps through a read error. The chain is built from TRBV7-8 and TRBJ2-4, with D maybe TRBD2 (5 bases). From germline, CDR1 is SGHVS and CDR2 FQNEAQ. The CDR3 loop spans 16 amino acids. The CDR3 DNA reads as TGTGCCAGCAGCCCTCGCGGCGGTCTAGCCAAAAACATTCAGTGCTTC. This sequence encodes CASSPRGGLAKNIQCF.

The J gene is TRBJ2-7, the V gene TRBV18, with D hard to call. Germline CDR1 and CDR2: KGHSH and LQKENI. This CDR3 region has 15 residues. V gave up 3 bases and J gave up 0 bases, with 12 bases separating them. DNA of the CDR3: TGTGCCAGCTCACCCGGAACAGCTAACTCCTACGAGCAGTACTTC. As protein: CASSPGTANSYEQYF.

The V and J genes are TRBV5-1 and TRBJ1-2; perhaps TRBD1 as D (5 bases). V shed 6 bases and J shed 2 bases, with 14 bases lying between them. CDR1 and CDR2 (germline): SGHRS, YFSETQ. The CDR3 has 14 residues. Written as DNA, the CDR3 is TGCGCCAGCAACTCCGGGGGAGGCAACTATGGCTACACCTTC. The encoded protein is CASNSGGGNYGYTF.

Ten or more counts support this clonotype. This rearrangement joins TRBV28 to TRBJ2-7; D possibly corresponds to TRBD2 (5 bases). Germline CDR1 is MDHEN and CDR2 is SYDVKM. V lost 2 bases and J lost 2, with 13 bases in between. The CDR3 runs to 15 residues. CDR3 coding DNA: TGTGCCAGCAGTTTAGGAGGCCTCCCCCCCTACGAGCAGTACTTC. It codes for CASSLGGLPPYEQYF.

The table lists this clonotype with a few counts. The gene calls are TRBV5-4 and TRBJ1-2; D possibly corresponds to TRBD1 (5 bases). This CDR3 spans 16 amino acids. Germline assignment: CDR1 SGHNT and CDR2 YYREEE (reference sequence). Trimming cost V 1 base and J 0 bases, with 13 bases left between them. This CDR3 reads CASSLRRGGANYGYTF. In nucleotides, the CDR3 is TGTGCCAGCAGCTTGAGGCGCGGGGGGGCTAACTATGGCTACACCTTC.

This clonotype was seen at least ten times. The chain recombines TRBV3-1 with TRBJ1-1, with D unresolved. The CDR3 extends over 17 amino acids. Germline assignment: CDR1 LGHDT and CDR2 YNNKEL (reference sequence). The V end was cut by 0 bases, the J end by 5 bases, with 19 bases between. CDR3 amino acids: CASSQEARFAPGTEAFF. The CDR3 DNA sequence: TGTGCCAGCAGCCAAGAAGCCCGTTTTGCCCCGGGGACTGAAGCTTTCTTT. Filled out from reference TRBV3-1 and TRBJ1-1, the complete variable domain reads DTAVSQTPKYLVTQMGNDKSIKCEQNLGHDTMYWYKQDSKKFLKIMFSYNNKELIINETVPNRFSPKSPDKAHLNLHINSLELGDSAVYFCASSQEARFAPGTEAFFGQGTRLTVV.

This clonotype was recorded many times. The V and J genes are TRBV12-3 or TRBV12-4 and TRBJ2-2; either TRBD1 or TRBD2 may fit D (5 bases each). There are 17 residues in the CDR3. Trimming removed 1 base from V and 3 bases from J, with 15 bases in between. This CDR3 reads CASSLVVGTDYTGELFF. The CDR3 nucleotides are TGTGCCAGCAGTTTAGTAGTCGGGACGGACTACACCGGGGAGCTGTTTTTT.

This clonotype was observed many times. V gene TRBV11-3 combines with J gene TRBJ1-1; 8 positions match TRBD1. The CDR3 has 14 residues. The germline V gene encodes CDR1 SGHNT and CDR2 YENEEA. Losses at the gene ends were 6 bases for V and 5 bases for J; bases not matched to a gene: 8. This chain's CDR3 is CASRLDRAVTEAFF. For the CDR3, the DNA is TGTGCCAGCAGACTGGACAGGGCGGTTACTGAAGCTTTCTTT.

This clonotype was counted a few times. The chain has TRBV11-2 and TRBJ2-7; no clear D. Per the germline V gene, CDR1 is SGHAT and CDR2 is FQNNGV. The CDR3 extends over 13 amino acids. The ends were cut back, 3 bases at V and 2 bases at J, with 8 bases in the middle. CDR3 in DNA: TGTGCCAGCAGCTTGGAGCCGACCTACGAGCAGTACTTC. This encodes CASSLEPTYEQYF.

In its sample, this clonotype was seen once. The CDR3 protein is CASSLVGFSTDTQYF. CDR3 bases: TGTGCCAGCAGTTTGGTAGGGTTTAGCACAGATACGCAGTATTTT. V is TRBV28 and J is TRBJ2-3; D gene unclear. The V end lost 3 bases, the J end lost 0 bases, and 10 bases lay between the germline ends. The V gene's germline CDR1 is MDHEN and CDR2 SYDVKM. This CDR3 contains 15 residues.

This clonotype was detected ten times or more. This chain links TRBV7-9 with TRBJ2-5; unclear D gene. Trimming pared 1 base from V and 5 bases from J, leaving 14 bases between. The germline V gene has CDR1 SEHNR and CDR2 FQNEAQ (reference sequence). This CDR3 spans 15 amino acids. The chain's CDR3 is CASSLVEGIVETQYF. CDR3 DNA sequence: TGTGCCAGCAGCTTAGTGGAAGGCATAGTTGAGACCCAGTACTTC.

Concerning this clonotype itself: Just one base apart from a much larger clone, this may be a read error. V and J are TRBV11-3 and TRBJ1-1, with D possibly being TRBD1 (5 bases). Trimming stripped 8 bases from V and 4 bases from J, with 20 bases between. The CDR3 contains 15 residues. CDR1 is SGHNT, CDR2 YENEEA, per germline. The CDR3 DNA is TGTGCCAGCCTGGGACCGTATTGGGTGAGCACTGAAGCTTTCTTT. Translation gives CASLGPYWVSTEAFF.

This clonotype was counted ten times or more. This chain connects TRBV10-3 to TRBJ1-1; 7 bases line up with TRBD1. V was pared by 7 bases and J by 8 bases, with 10 bases of the junction left unmatched. Germline V gives CDR1 ENHRY, CDR2 SYGVKD. CDR3 length equals 13 residues. The CDR3 coding sequence is TGTGCCATCACCAATGAGACAGGGCGGGAAGCTTTCTTT. It specifies CAITNETGREAFF.

The J gene is TRBJ2-1, the V gene TRBV5-1; 9 bases match TRBD2. Per the germline V gene, CDR1 is SGHRS and CDR2 is YFSETQ. This CDR3 has 16 residues. V was pared by 6 bases and J by 4 bases, with 11 bases of the junction left unmatched. The CDR3 here is CASNPAGGTLYNEQFF. In DNA form, the CDR3 reads TGCGCCAGCAACCCAGCGGGGGGCACCCTATACAATGAGCAGTTCTTC.

This clonotype was found a few times. The chain couples TRBV20-1 to TRBJ1-5; TRBD1 aligns across 8 bases. Germline CDR1 and CDR2: DFQATT and SNEGSKA (reference sequence). V shed 3 bases, J shed 8 bases, and the junction held 9 bases outside the gene matches. This CDR3 spans 14 amino acids. DNA of the CDR3: TGCAGTGCTAGGAGTACAGGGGGATCTAAGCCCCAGCATTTT. This gives the protein CSARSTGGSKPQHF.

The table lists this clonotype with many counts. The chain carries TRBV11-2 and TRBJ2-5; D ambiguous. This CDR3 region has 13 residues. CDR1 SGHAT and CDR2 FQNNGV come from the germline V gene. With 6 bases removed from V and 0 bases from J, the gap between germline ends came to 8 bases. The CDR3 nucleotides read TGTGCCAGCAGAGGGCTAAACCAAGAGACCCAGTACTTC. The encoded protein is CASRGLNQETQYF.

This clonotype was counted at least ten times. This chain joins TRBV12-5 and TRBJ2-2; TRBD1 aligns across 10 bases. Germline CDR1 reads LGHNT; CDR2 reads FRNRAP. The CDR3 contains 15 residues. The V gene end was trimmed by 9 bases and the J gene end by 3 bases; junction bases not matched to a gene: 7. The CDR3 sequence: CASAPGQGYTGELFF. The CDR3 coding sequence is TGTGCTAGCGCTCCGGGACAGGGGTACACCGGGGAGCTGTTTTTT. The whole variable domain, remainder taken from reference TRBV12-5 and TRBJ2-2, is DARVTQTPRHKVTEMGQEVTMRCQPILGHNTVFWYRQTMMQGLELLAYFRNRAPLDDSGMPKDRFSAEMPDATLATLKIQPSEPRDSAVYFCASAPGQGYTGELFFGEGSRLTVL.

The rearrangement joins TRBV6-1 to TRBJ2-7, with 10 bases aligning to TRBD2. Germline V lookup: CDR1 MNHNS, CDR2 SASEGT. The CDR3 runs to 13 residues. V lost 10 bases and J lost 5; bases outside the gene matches: 8. The CDR3 reads CATSSGSGNEQYF. The CDR3 DNA reads TGTGCCACCTCTAGCGGGAGTGGGAACGAGCAGTACTTC.

The genes are TRBV7-9 and TRBJ1-1; the D is unclear. Germline V lookup: CDR1 SEHNR, CDR2 FQNEAQ (reference sequence). The CDR3 consists of 16 residues. V was clipped by 5 bases and J by 5 bases, with 21 bases between them. The CDR3 bases are TGTGCCAGCAGCCCAGTCCCAGGACGCGAATCGACTGAAGCTTTCTTT. This translates into CASSPVPGRESTEAFF. The full variable domain, in which reference TRBV7-9 and TRBJ1-1 provide the parts outside the CDR3, is DTGVSQNPRHKITKRGQNVTFRCDPISEHNRLYWYRQTLGQGPEFLTYFQNEAQLEKSRLLSDRFSAERPKGSFSTLEIQRTEQGDSAMYLCASSPVPGRESTEAFFGQGTRLTVV.